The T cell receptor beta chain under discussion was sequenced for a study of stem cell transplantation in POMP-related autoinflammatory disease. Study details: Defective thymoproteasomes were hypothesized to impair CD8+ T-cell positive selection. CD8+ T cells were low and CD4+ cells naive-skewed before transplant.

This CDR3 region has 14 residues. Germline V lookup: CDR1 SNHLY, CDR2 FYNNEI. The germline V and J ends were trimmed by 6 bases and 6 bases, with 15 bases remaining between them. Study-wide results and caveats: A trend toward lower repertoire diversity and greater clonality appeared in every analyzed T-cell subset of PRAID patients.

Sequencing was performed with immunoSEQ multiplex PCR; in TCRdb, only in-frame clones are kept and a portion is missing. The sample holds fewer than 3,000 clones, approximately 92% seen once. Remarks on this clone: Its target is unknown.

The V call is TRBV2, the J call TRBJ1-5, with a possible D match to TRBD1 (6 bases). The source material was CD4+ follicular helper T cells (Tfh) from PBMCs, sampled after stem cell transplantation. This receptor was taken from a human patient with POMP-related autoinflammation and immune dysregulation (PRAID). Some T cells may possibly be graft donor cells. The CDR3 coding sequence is TGTGCCAGCAGGACCCCAGGGGAAAGTCAGCCCCAGCATTTT. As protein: CASRTPGESQPQHF. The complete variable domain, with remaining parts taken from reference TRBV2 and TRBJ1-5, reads EPEVTQTPSHQVTQMGQEVILRCVPISNHLYFYWYRQILGQKVEFLVSFYNNEISEKSEIFDDQFSVERPDGSNFTLKIRSTKLEDSAMYFCASRTPGESQPQHFGDGTRLSIL.